This T cell receptor beta chain was recorded in a study of Ad26.COV2.S vaccination and SARS-CoV-2 variants. Study at large: The donor belonged to the COV1001 Ad26.COV2.S trial arm. The vaccine Ad26.COV2.S was put into the muscle once, or twice with 56 days between.

Sequenced by immunoSEQ multiplex PCR; TCRdb stores in-frame clones only, minus some. Of more than 300,000 clones in the sample, around four fifths are singletons; the top ten hold about 2.1%. Stated treatment: about 20 received Ad26.COV2.S at low or high dose, single or two shots; 5 received placebo; per-sample allocation not given. The investigators took samples on day 63 after the first vaccine or placebo injection. Spike of the Wuhan-strain SARS-CoV-2 was expressed by an Ad26 vector, which formed the vaccine. The V gene's germline CDR1 is MNHEY and CDR2 SMNVEV (reference sequence). The CDR3 is 14 residues long. Trimming took 2 bases from V and 7 from J; bases not matched to a gene: 5.

This chain connects TRBV27 to TRBJ1-5; 7 bases match TRBD1. The TCR sequence derives from a person between 18 and 59 years old who received the Ad26.COV2.S COVID-19 vaccine or a placebo. The sequenced sample was peripheral blood, obtained in a trial of Ad26.COV2.S vaccine versus placebo. The CDR3 bases are TGTGCCAGCAGTTTAGACAGGGAAGTCCAGCCCCAGCATTTT. Encoded protein: CASSLDREVQPQHF.